This T cell receptor (beta chain) was captured in a study of T cells expressing NK-cell markers. Study-level background: One of the eight sequenced donors was seronegative, whereas the other seven were HCMV-seropositive.

This CDR3 has 15 residues. Study-wide results and limits: The share of CD8+ T cells held by dominant NKG2C+ clonotypes was 1.0-7.0% in about 6 donors.

Researchers built TCR beta cDNA using 5'RACE template switching with UMIs. TCRdb re-called the 5' RACE reads and shows each CDR3 protein once, DNA omitted. This table holds 300,000 or so distinct CDR3 sequences. About this clonotype itself: The antigen remains undetermined.

The chain is built from TRBV12-3 or TRBV12-4 and TRBJ1-1; absent DNA, TCRdb's TRBD1 call cannot be checked. The TCR originated in a woman aged 18 to 75 in good health. The sequenced sample consisted of blood T cells: a sorted CD56 or NKG2C T cell subset, CD4+ or CD8+ T cells, or bulk PBMC T cells (not recorded which). Here the CDR3 reads CASSLGDSRNTEAFF.